These 3 T cell receptor beta chains were all obtained from the same sample, sequenced in a study of T-cell reconstitution after alpha-beta-depleted transplantation in children. During its preparation, the TCRbeta library received unique molecular identifiers. TCRdb independently ran MiXCR on the PCR reads; one entry per CDR3 protein. The table lists fewer than 1 million distinct CDR3 sequences, approximately 15% of them singletons. The starting material was PBMCs, mostly from graft donor cells, obtained 360 days after TCRalphabeta/CD19-depleted stem cell transplant. The receptors here all came from a male patient younger than 18 who had a stem cell transplant for acute lymphoblastic leukemia, so the T cells may come from the graft donor.

This clonotype was seen only a few times. This rearrangement joins TRBV15 to TRBJ2-7; TRBD1 agrees at 7 bases. The CDR3 consists of 13 residues. Per the germline V gene, CDR1 is LNHNV and CDR2 is YYDKDF (reference sequence). Unmatched junction bases numbered 7, after V lost 5 bases and J lost 6 bases. The CDR3, as DNA: TGTGCCACCAGCTTACATACAGGGGCCGAGCAGTACTTC. Translating it yields CATSLHTGAEQYF.

This clonotype was seen only a few times. J is TRBJ1-1 and V is TRBV12-5; 8 nucleotides match TRBD1. J was trimmed by 3 bases and V by 2 bases; bases with no gene match: 8. The germline V gene encodes CDR1 LGHNT and CDR2 FRNRAP. The CDR3 length is 16 residues. The CDR3 DNA reads as TGTGCTAGTGGTTTGTTTCGTCCAGGGGGCGACACTGAAGCTTTCTTT. Its translation is CASGLFRPGGDTEAFF.

In its sample, this clonotype was seen a few times. The chain carries TRBV4-2 and TRBJ2-7; maybe TRBD2 (5 bases). Germline CDR1 LGHNA, CDR2 YNFKEQ. Trimming stripped 0 bases from V and 2 bases from J, with 14 bases between. This CDR3 is 16 amino acids long. The CDR3 bases are TGTGCCAGCAGCCAAGATCTTGGAGGCTCCCCCTACGAGCAGTACTTC. This codes for CASSQDLGGSPYEQYF.